This TCR beta chain came from a study of T cells after yellow fever vaccination. Turning to the study itself: Each low-cell-number fraction was prepared by means of SMART-Seq v4 Ultra Low Input.

The CDR3 consists of 13 residues. Trimming stripped 6 bases from V and 8 bases from J, with 13 bases between. Per the germline V gene, CDR1 is LNHDA and CDR2 is SQIVND (reference sequence). The TCR cDNA carried a universal primer site and UMIs from 5'RACE template switching. In TCRdb, the 5' RACE reads were re-called with MiXCR into one record per CDR3 protein. The sample lists 450,000 to 550,000 distinct CDR3 sequences; just over 20% were seen once. The source material was PBMCs, sampled about 21 days after the first yellow fever vaccination. This sequence joins TRBV19 and TRBJ2-2; D gene unclear. This receptor was identified in a man between 18 and 35 years old who received the YFV17D yellow fever vaccine. The CDR3 DNA reads TGTGCCAGTAGCCCGACCCCCGGTGGGGAGCTGTTTTTT. Protein sequence: CASSPTPGGELFF.